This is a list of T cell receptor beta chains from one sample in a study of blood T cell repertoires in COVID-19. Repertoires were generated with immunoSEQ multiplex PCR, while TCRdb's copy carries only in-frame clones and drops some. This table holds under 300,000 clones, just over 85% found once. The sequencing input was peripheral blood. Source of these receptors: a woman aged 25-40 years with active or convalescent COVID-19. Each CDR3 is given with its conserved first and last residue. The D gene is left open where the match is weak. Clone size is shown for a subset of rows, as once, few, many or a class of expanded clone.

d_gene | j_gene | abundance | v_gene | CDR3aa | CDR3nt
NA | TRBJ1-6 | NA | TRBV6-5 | CASSSRGRDSPLHF | TGTGCCAGCAGCTCAAGAGGGAGGGATTCACCCCTCCACTTT
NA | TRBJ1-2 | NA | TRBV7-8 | CASSEQGDGYTF | TGTGCCAGCAGCGAACAGGGTGATGGCTACACCTTC
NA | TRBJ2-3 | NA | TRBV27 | CASSLRGLGYTDTQYF | TGTGCCAGCAGTTTACGGGGATTAGGCTACACAGATACGCAGTATTTT
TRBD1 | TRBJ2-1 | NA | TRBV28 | CASSSGTENEQFF | TGTGCCAGCAGTTCCGGGACAGAGAATGAGCAGTTCTTC
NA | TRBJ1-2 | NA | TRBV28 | CASSLVGHGYGYTF | TGTGCCAGCAGTTTGGTTGGACATGGATATGGCTACACCTTC
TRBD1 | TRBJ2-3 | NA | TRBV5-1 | CASSLGGTVLSTDTQYF | TGCGCCAGCAGCTTGGGAGGGACAGTCCTTAGCACAGATACGCAGTATTTT
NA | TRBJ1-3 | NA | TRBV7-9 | CASSLTVNTIYF | TGTGCCAGCAGCTTAACAGTAAACACCATATATTTT
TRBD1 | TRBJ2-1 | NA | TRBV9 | CASSPPTVGTGNEQFF | TGTGCCAGCAGCCCCCCGACAGTCGGGACAGGTAATGAGCAGTTCTTC
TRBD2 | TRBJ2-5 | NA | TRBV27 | CASSLAGAETQYF | TGTGCCAGCAGTCTAGCGGGGGCAGAGACCCAGTACTTC
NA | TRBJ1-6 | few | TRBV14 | CASSSDRISPLHF | TGTGCCAGCAGCTCCGACAGGATTTCACCCCTCCACTTT
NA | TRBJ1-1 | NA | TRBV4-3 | CASSHNQNPGSEAFF | TGCGCCAGCAGCCATAATCAAAACCCAGGTTCTGAAGCTTTCTTT
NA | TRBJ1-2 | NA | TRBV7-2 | CASRPERGYGYTF | TGTGCCAGCAGACCCGAGAGGGGGTATGGCTACACCTTC
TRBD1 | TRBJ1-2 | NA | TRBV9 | CASSVEGVGGDGYTF | TGTGCCAGCAGCGTAGAGGGGGTAGGGGGCGATGGCTACACCTTC
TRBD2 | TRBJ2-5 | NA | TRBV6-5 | CASSYFSGGEETQYF | TGTGCCAGCAGTTACTTCAGCGGGGGTGAAGAGACCCAGTACTTC
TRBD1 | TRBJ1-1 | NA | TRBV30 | CAWSAPGGENTEAFF | TGTGCCTGGAGCGCCCCAGGGGGTGAGAACACTGAAGCTTTCTTT
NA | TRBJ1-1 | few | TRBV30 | CAWRVANTEAFF | TGTGCCTGGAGAGTAGCGAACACTGAAGCTTTCTTT
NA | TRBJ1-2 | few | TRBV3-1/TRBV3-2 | CASSLGNSFNYGYTF | TGTGCCAGCAGCCTCGGCAACAGTTTTAACTATGGCTACACCTTC
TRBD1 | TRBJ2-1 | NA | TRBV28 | CASSPYGTGGNEQFF | TGTGCCAGCAGTCCATACGGGACAGGGGGCAATGAGCAGTTCTTC
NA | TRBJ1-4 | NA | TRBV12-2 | CASRFREVNEKLFF | TGTGCAAGTCGCTTCAGGGAGGTTAATGAAAAACTGTTTTTT
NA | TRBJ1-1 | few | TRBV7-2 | CASSLLAGGSAEAFF | TGTGCCAGCAGCTTATTGGCGGGGGGTTCGGCTGAAGCTTTCTTT
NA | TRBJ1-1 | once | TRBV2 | CASSETGYTEAFF | TGTGCCAGCAGTGAAACAGGGTACACTGAAGCTTTCTTT
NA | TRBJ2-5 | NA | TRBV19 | CASTESGGWTETQYF | TGTGCCAGTACTGAGTCGGGGGGCTGGACGGAGACCCAGTACTTC
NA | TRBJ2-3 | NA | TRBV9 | CASSLTIMAPDTQYF | TGTGCCAGCAGCTTAACTATTATGGCCCCGGATACGCAGTATTTT
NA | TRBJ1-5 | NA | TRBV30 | CAWSGTADQPQHF | TGTGCCTGGAGTGGAACCGCAGATCAGCCCCAGCATTTT